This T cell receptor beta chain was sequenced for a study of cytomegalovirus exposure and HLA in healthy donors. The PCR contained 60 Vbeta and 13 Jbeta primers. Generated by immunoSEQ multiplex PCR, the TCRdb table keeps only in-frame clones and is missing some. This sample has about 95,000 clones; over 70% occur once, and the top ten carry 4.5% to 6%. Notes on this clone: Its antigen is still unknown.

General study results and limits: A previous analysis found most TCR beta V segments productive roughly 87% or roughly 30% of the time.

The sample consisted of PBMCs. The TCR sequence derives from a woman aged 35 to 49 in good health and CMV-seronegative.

CDR3 residues: CASSYPGDEQYF. The CDR3 DNA reads as TGCGCCAGCAGCTACCCGGGGGACGAGCAGTACTTC. J is TRBJ2-7 and V is TRBV5-1, with D possibly being TRBD2 (6 bases). Germline assignment: CDR1 SGHRS and CDR2 YFSETQ. The V gene lost 3 bases and the J gene lost 5 bases, with 9 bases spanning the gap. There are 12 residues in the CDR3. Looking up the rest from reference TRBV5-1 and TRBJ2-7 gives the full variable domain: KAGVTQTPRYLIKTRGQQVTLSCSPISGHRSVSWYQQTPGQGLQFLFEYFSETQRNKGNFPGRFSGRQFSNSRSEMNVSTLELGDSALYLCASSYPGDEQYFGPGTRLTVT.